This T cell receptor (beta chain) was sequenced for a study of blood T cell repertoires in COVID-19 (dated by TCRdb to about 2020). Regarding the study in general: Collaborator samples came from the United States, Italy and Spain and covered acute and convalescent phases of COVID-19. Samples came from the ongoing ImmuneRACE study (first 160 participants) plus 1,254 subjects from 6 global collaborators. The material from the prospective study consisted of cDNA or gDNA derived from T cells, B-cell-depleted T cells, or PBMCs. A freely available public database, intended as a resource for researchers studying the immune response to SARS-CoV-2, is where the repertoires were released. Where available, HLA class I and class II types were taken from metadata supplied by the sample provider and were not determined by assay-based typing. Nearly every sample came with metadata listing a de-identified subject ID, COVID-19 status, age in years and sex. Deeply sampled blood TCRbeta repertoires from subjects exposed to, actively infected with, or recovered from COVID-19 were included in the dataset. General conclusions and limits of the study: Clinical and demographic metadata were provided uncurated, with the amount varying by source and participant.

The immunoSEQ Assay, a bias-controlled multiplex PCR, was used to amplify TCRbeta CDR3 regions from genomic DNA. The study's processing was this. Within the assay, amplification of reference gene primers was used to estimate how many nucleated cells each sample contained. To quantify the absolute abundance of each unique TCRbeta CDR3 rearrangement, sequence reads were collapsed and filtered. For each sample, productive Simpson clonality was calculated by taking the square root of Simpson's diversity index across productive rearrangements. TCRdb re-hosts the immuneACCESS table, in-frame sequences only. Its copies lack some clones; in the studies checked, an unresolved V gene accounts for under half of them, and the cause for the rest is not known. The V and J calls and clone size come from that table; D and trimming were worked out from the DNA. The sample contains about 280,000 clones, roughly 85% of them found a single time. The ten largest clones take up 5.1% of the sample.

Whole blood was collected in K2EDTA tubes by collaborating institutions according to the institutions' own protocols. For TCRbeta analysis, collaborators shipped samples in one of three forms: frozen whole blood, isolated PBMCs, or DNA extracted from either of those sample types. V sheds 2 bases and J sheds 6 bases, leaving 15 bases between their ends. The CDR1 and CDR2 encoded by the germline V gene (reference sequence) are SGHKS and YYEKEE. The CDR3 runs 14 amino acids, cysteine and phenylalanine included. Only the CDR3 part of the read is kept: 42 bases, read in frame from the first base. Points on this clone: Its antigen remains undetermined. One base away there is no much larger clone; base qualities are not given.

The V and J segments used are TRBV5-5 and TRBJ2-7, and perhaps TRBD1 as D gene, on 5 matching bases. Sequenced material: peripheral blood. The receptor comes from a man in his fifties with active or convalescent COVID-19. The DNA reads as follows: TGTGCCAGCAGCTTCCCACAGGAATACCGCGAGCAGTACTTC. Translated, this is CASSFPQEYREQYF.